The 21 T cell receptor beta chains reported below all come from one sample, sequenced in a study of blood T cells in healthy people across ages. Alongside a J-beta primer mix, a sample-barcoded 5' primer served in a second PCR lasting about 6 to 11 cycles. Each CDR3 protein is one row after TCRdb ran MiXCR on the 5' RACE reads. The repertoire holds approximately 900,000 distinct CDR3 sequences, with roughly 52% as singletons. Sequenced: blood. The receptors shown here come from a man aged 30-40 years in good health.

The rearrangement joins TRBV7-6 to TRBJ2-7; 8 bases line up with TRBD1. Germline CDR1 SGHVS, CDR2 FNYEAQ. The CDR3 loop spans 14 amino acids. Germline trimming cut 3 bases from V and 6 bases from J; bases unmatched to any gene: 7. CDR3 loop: CASSFDRGISEQYF. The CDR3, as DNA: TGTGCCAGCAGCTTCGACAGGGGAATTTCCGAGCAGTACTTC.

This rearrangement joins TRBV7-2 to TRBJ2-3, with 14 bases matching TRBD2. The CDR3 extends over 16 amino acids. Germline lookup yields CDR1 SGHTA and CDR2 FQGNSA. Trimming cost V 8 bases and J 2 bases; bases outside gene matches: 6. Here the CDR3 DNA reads TGTGCCAGCCGGGGACTAGCGGGGGAGATCACAGATACGCAGTATTTT. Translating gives CASRGLAGEITDTQYF.

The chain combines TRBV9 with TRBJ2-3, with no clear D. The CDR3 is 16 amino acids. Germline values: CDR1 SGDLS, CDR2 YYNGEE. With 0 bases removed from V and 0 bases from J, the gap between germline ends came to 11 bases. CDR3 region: CASSVGSRSSTDTQYF. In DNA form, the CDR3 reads TGTGCCAGCAGCGTAGGTAGCCGCTCTAGCACAGATACGCAGTATTTT.

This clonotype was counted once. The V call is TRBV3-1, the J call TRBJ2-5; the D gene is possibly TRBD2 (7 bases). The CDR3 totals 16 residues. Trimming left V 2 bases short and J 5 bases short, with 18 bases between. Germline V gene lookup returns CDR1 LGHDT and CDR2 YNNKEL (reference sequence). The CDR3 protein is CASSQPPVGGRETQYF. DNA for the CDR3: TGTGCCAGCAGCCAACCTCCGGTGGGGGGGCGGGAGACCCAGTACTTC.

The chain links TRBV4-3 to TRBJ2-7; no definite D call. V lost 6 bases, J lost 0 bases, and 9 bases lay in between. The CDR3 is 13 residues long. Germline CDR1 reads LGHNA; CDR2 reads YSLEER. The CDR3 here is CASSPSYSYEQYF. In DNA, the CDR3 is TGCGCCAGCAGTCCGAGTTACTCCTACGAGCAGTACTTC.

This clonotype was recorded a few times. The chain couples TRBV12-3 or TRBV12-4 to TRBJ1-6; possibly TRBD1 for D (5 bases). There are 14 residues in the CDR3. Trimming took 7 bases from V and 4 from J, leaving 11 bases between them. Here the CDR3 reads CASTLGDYNSPLHF. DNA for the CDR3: TGTGCCAGCACCCTAGGGGATTATAATTCACCCCTCCACTTT.

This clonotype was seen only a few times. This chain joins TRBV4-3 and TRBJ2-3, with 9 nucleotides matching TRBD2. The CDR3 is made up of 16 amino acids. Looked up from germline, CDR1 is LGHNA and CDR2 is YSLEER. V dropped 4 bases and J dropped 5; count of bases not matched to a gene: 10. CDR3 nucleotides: TGCGCCAGCAGCCCCAGGCTAGGCGGGGGGGGAGATACGCAGTATTTT. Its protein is CASSPRLGGGGDTQYF.

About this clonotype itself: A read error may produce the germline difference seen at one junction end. The chain's CDR3 is CAGSPYADTQYF. The CDR3 coding sequence is TGTGCCGGCAGCCCTTACGCAGATACGCAGTATTTT. V usage is TRBV27 and J usage is TRBJ2-3; D call uncertain. Germline assignment: CDR1 MNHEY and CDR2 SMNVEV (reference sequence). This CDR3 region has 12 residues.

The CDR3 region has the DNA TGTGCCAGCAGCCCGGGGGTGAGTCAGCCCCAGCATTTT. Its protein product is CASSPGVSQPQHF. This chain links TRBV6-6 with TRBJ1-5, with D perhaps TRBD1 (5 bases). The CDR3 contains 13 residues. The germline gives CDR1 MNHNY, CDR2 SVGAGI (reference sequence). V lost 6 bases, J lost 6 bases, and 12 bases lay in between.

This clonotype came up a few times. The DNA for the CDR3 is TGTGCCAGCAGTTTCCGACTAGCGGGGGAGCAAGAGACCCAGTACTTC. Residues: CASSFRLAGEQETQYF. This chain uses TRBV28 with TRBJ2-5, with TRBD2 matching 12 bases. Germline trimming cut 3 bases from V and 2 bases from J; bases unmatched to any gene: 4. The CDR3 consists of 16 residues. The germline V gene encodes CDR1 MDHEN and CDR2 SYDVKM.

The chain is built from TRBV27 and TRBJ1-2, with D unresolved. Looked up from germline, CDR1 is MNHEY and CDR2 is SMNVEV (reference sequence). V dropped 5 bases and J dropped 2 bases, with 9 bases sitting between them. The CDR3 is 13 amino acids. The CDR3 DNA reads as TGTGCCAGCAGTATCAACACAAACTATGGCTACACCTTC. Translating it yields CASSINTNYGYTF.

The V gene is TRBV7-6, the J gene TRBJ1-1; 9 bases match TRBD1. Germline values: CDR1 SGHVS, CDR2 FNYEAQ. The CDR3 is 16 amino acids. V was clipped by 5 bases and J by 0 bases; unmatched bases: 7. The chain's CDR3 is CASSGQGPTMNTEAFF. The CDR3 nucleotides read TGTGCCAGCAGCGGACAGGGGCCTACGATGAACACTGAAGCTTTCTTT.

CDR3 bases: TGTGCCAGCAGTTTATCTAGGGTAATTAGCAATCAGCCCCAGCATTTT. Amino acid sequence: CASSLSRVISNQPQHF. V gene TRBV28 combines with J gene TRBJ1-5, with D unclear. V was clipped by 1 base and J by 0 bases, with 10 bases between them. Germline-derived CDR1 and CDR2 are MDHEN and SYDVKM. The CDR3 sequence is 16 residues long.

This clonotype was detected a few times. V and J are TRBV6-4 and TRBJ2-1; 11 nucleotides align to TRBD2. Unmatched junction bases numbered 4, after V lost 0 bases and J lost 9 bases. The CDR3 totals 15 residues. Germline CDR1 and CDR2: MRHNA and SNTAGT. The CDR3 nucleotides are TGTGCCAGCAGTGACTCGCTAGCGGGGGGAGGTGAGCAGTTCTTC. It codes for CASSDSLAGGGEQFF.

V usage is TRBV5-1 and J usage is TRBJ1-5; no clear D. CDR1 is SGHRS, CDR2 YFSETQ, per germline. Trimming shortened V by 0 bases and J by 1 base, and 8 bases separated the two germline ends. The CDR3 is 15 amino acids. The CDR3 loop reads CASSLAAESNQPQHF. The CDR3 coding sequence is TGCGCCAGCAGCTTGGCCGCGGAGAGCAATCAGCCCCAGCATTTT.

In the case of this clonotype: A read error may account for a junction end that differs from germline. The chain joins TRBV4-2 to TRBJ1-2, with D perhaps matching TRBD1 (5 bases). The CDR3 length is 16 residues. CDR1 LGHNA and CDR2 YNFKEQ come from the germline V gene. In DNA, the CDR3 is TGTGCCCGCAGCCAGGTTCCGGGACCTTCTCCCTATGGCTACACCTTC. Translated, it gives CARSQVPGPSPYGYTF.

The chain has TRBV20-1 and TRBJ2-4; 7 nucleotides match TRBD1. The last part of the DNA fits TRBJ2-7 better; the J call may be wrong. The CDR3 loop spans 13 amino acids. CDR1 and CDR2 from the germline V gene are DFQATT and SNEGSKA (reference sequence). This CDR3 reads CSARRGQPSEQYF. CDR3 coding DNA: TGCAGTGCTAGGAGGGGACAGCCCTCCGAGCAGTACTTC.

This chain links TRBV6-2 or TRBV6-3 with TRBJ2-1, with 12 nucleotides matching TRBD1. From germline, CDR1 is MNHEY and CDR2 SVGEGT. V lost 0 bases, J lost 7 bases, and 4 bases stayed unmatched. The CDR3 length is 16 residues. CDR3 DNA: TGTGCCAGCAGTTACTCGGGACAGGGGGCGAGGAATGAGCAGTTCTTC. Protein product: CASSYSGQGARNEQFF.

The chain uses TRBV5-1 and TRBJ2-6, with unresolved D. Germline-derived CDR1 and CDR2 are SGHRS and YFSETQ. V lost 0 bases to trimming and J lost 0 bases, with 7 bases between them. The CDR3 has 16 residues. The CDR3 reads CASSLVETSGANVLTF. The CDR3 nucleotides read TGCGCCAGCAGCTTGGTCGAGACCTCTGGGGCCAACGTCCTGACTTTC.

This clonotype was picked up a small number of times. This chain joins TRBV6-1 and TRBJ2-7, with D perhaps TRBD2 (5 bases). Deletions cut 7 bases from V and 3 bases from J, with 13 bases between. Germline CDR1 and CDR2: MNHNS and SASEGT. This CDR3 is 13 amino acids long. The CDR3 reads CASIPGLYYEQYF. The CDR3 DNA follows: TGTGCCAGCATCCCCGGACTGTACTACGAGCAGTACTTC.

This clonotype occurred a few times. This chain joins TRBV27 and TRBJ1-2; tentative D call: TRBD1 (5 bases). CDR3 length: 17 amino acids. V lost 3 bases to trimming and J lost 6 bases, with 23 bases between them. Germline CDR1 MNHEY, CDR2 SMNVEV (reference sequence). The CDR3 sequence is CASSFSLLAGGFDGYTF. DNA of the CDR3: TGTGCCAGCAGTTTCTCCCTATTGGCGGGGGGATTCGATGGCTACACCTTC.